Listed here are 20 T cell receptor beta chains from one sample, sequenced in a study of cytomegalovirus exposure and HLA in healthy donors. 60 Vbeta and 13 Jbeta primers were used in PCR. Measured with immunoSEQ multiplex PCR; TCRdb has only the in-frame clones, and not every one. The top ten clones hold 1.5% to 2.5% of a sample with 300,000 or so clones, approximately 84% of them seen once. The sample comprised PBMCs. These receptors originate from a woman in her 40s in good health and CMV-seropositive.

This chain joins TRBV30 and TRBJ2-1, with 10 bases matching TRBD2. The CDR3 contains 16 residues. Germline V gene data show CDR1 as GTSNPN and CDR2 as SVGIG (reference sequence). After removal of 3 bases from V and 2 bases from J, the junction contained 7 bases not matched to a gene. The CDR3 nucleotides read TGTGCCTGGAGGGACTTAGCGGGAGGAACCTACAATGAGCAGTTCTTC. Translated: CAWRDLAGGTYNEQFF.

The V gene is TRBV10-3, the J gene TRBJ2-1; 8 bases agree with TRBD2. Germline CDR1 reads ENHRY; CDR2 reads SYGVKD. The CDR3 is made up of 19 amino acids. After removal of 0 bases from V and 7 bases from J, the junction contained 17 bases not matched to a gene. CDR3 loop: CAISESHGRVLGRVNEQFF. CDR3 nucleotide sequence: TGTGCCATCAGTGAGTCTCACGGGAGGGTTTTGGGTCGTGTGAATGAGCAGTTCTTC.

The rearrangement links TRBV7-9 to TRBJ1-5; D is ambiguous. Germline loops: CDR1 SEHNR, CDR2 FQNEAQ (reference sequence). V was clipped by 0 bases and J by 9 bases, with 9 bases between them. This CDR3 is 13 amino acids long. The CDR3 loop reads CASSLAGSRPQHF. Here the CDR3 DNA reads TGTGCCAGCAGCTTAGCCGGTTCGCGGCCCCAGCATTTT.

The V call is TRBV27, the J call TRBJ2-7; 7 nucleotides align to TRBD2. V was clipped by 6 bases and J by 7 bases; unmatched bases: 18. Germline CDR1 MNHEY, CDR2 SMNVEV (reference sequence). This CDR3 contains 16 residues. The CDR3 loop is CASRFSAGRFSGEQYF. CDR3 DNA sequence: TGTGCCAGCAGATTCTCAGCGGGGAGATTCTCGGGTGAGCAGTACTTC.

This clone was observed a handful of times. The V gene is TRBV5-4, the J gene TRBJ2-3; tentatively, D is TRBD2 (6 bases). V gave up 6 bases and J gave up 6 bases, with 17 bases separating them. In germline, CDR1 is SGHNT, CDR2 YYREEE (reference sequence). The CDR3 consists of 14 residues. CDR3 protein: CASTPREPTDTQYF. CDR3 in DNA: TGTGCCAGCACCCCTCGGGAGCCGACGGATACGCAGTATTTT.

This clone appeared a single time. V gene TRBV9 combines with J gene TRBJ1-3; D gene uncertain. Trimming pared 6 bases from V and 0 bases from J, leaving 7 bases between. The CDR3 runs to 13 residues. The germline V gene has CDR1 SGDLS and CDR2 YYNGEE. The CDR3 protein is CASTTGSGNTIYF. The CDR3 nucleotides read TGTGCCAGCACCACGGGCTCTGGAAACACCATATATTTT.

The V call is TRBV19, the J call TRBJ2-4; D unresolved. CDR3 length: 12 amino acids. V was cut by 3 bases and J by 6 bases, with 6 bases left in between. Germline V gene sequence: CDR1 LNHDA, CDR2 SQIVND (reference sequence). This CDR3 is CASSMYSNIQYF. CDR3 nucleotide sequence: TGTGCCAGTAGTATGTACTCAAACATTCAGTACTTC.

With respect to this clone: This sample includes further DNA sequences coding for the same CDR3. The chain is built from TRBV29-1 and TRBJ1-4; the match to TRBD1 covers 9 bases. This CDR3 region has 13 residues. V dropped 6 bases and J dropped 5; count of bases not matched to a gene: 4. Germline V gene data show CDR1 as SQVTM and CDR2 as ANQGSEA. In DNA, the CDR3 is TGCAGCGTACTCGGGACAGGGAATGAAAAACTGTTTTTT. Encoded protein: CSVLGTGNEKLFF.

J is TRBJ2-1 and V is TRBV4-2; tentative D call: TRBD2 (7 bases). Germline CDR1 is LGHNA and CDR2 is YNFKEQ. This CDR3 region has 16 residues. Trimming shortened V by 4 bases and J by 7 bases, and 20 bases separated the two germline ends. In DNA form, the CDR3 reads TGTGCCAGCAGCCGACAGGAAGGCAGGGAGGGAAATGAGCAGTTCTTC. This sequence encodes CASSRQEGREGNEQFF.

This clone was counted only a few times. The CDR3 DNA reads TGTGCCAGCAGTACCGACAGGGTAATTGAAGCTTTCTTT. This gives the protein CASSTDRVIEAFF. This sequence joins TRBV27 and TRBJ1-1; 7 bases fit TRBD1. The trim removed 5 bases at V and 7 bases at J, leaving 7 bases unmatched. Per the germline V gene, CDR1 is MNHEY and CDR2 is SMNVEV (reference sequence). The CDR3 is made up of 13 amino acids.

This clone has just a few counts. The V and J genes are TRBV30 and TRBJ1-5; a weak D match, TRBD1 (6 bases). The CDR3 has 14 amino acids. V lost 5 bases and J 0 bases, leaving 11 bases between the germline ends. Germline V gene lookup returns CDR1 GTSNPN and CDR2 SVGIG (reference sequence). The CDR3 spells CAWSRQDSNQPQHF. The CDR3 DNA sequence: TGTGCCTGGTCCCGACAGGATAGCAATCAGCCCCAGCATTTT.

The CDR3 nucleotides read TGTGCCAGCAGCTTAGGGGCCGAGCTGATTAGCTCCTACGAGCAGTACTTC. Translation gives CASSLGAELISSYEQYF. The chain has TRBV11-2 and TRBJ2-7; D ambiguous. V was cut by 1 base and J by 0 bases, with 16 bases left in between. Germline V gene data show CDR1 as SGHAT and CDR2 as FQNNGV. This CDR3 is built from 17 residues.

The rearrangement uses TRBV29-1 and TRBJ2-2; D gene unclear. Looked up from germline, CDR1 is SQVTM and CDR2 is ANQGSEA. This CDR3 is 13 amino acids long. Trimming removed 2 bases from V and 8 bases from J, with 12 bases in between. The CDR3 DNA reads TGCAGCGTTGAAAATTCGGTTTTTGGGGAGCTGTTTTTT. Protein sequence: CSVENSVFGELFF.

The chain carries TRBV19 and TRBJ2-7, with 8 positions matching TRBD2. The germline V gene encodes CDR1 LNHDA and CDR2 SQIVND (reference sequence). The CDR3 spans 14 residues. V shed 0 bases and J 4 bases; nucleotides not matched to a gene: 2. The CDR3 DNA follows: TGTGCCAGTAGTATAGATTCGGGAGGGTACGAGCAGTACTTC. The encoded protein is CASSIDSGGYEQYF.

The chain carries TRBV7-2 and TRBJ2-1, with 13 bases fitting TRBD2. In germline, CDR1 is SGHTA, CDR2 FQGNSA. With 5 bases clipped from V and 6 bases from J, the junction kept 7 bases outside the gene matches. This CDR3 spans 16 amino acids. The CDR3 sequence is CASSQTSGRALNEQFF. The DNA for the CDR3 is TGTGCCAGCAGCCAAACTAGCGGGAGGGCCCTCAATGAGCAGTTCTTC. The complete variable domain, with remaining parts taken from reference TRBV7-2 and TRBJ2-1, reads GAGVSQSPSNKVTEKGKDVELRCDPISGHTALYWYRQSLGQGLEFLIYFQGNSAPDKSGLPSDRFSAERTGGSVSTLTIQRTQQEDSAVYLCASSQTSGRALNEQFFGPGTRLTVL.

This clone was counted a single time. The chain is built from TRBV27 and TRBJ1-2, with D perhaps matching TRBD1 (6 bases). This CDR3 spans 17 amino acids. The V end lost 7 bases, the J end lost 8 bases, and 29 bases lay between the germline ends. Germline V lookup: CDR1 MNHEY, CDR2 SMNVEV (reference sequence). Written as DNA, the CDR3 is TGTGCCAGCAAAAAAAACCCCTCGGACAGCTATACGCGGGGCTACACCTTC. The encoded protein is CASKKNPSDSYTRGYTF.

This chain connects TRBV6-6 to TRBJ2-7, with 13 bases lining up with TRBD2. Looked up from germline, CDR1 is MNHNY and CDR2 is SVGAGI (reference sequence). V was clipped by 5 bases and J by 3 bases; unmatched bases: 4. The CDR3 length is 15 residues. The DNA of the CDR3 is TGTGCCAGCAGTAGGACTAGCGGGAGTATCTACGAGCAGTACTTC. It is translated as CASSRTSGSIYEQYF.

V is TRBV6-6 and J is TRBJ1-2, with 10 bases lining up with TRBD1. CDR3 length: 16 residues. V dropped 0 bases and J dropped 4; count of bases not matched to a gene: 5. Germline assignment: CDR1 MNHNY and CDR2 SVGAGI (reference sequence). CDR3 bases: TGTGCCAGCAGTTACTCGACAGGGGGCCTCATCTATGGCTACACCTTC. Its protein is CASSYSTGGLIYGYTF.

V and J are TRBV7-9 and TRBJ1-1, with 9 bases fitting TRBD1. Germline CDR1 and CDR2: SEHNR and FQNEAQ (reference sequence). The CDR3 sequence is 16 residues long. Trimming removed 2 bases from V and 2 bases from J; junction bases left unmatched: 6. CDR3 region: CASSLRPGQGNTEAFF. The CDR3 region has the DNA TGTGCCAGCAGCTTAAGACCGGGACAGGGAAACACTGAAGCTTTCTTT.

The CDR3 is CSVPGQAYEQYF. In DNA form, the CDR3 reads TGCAGCGTGCCGGGACAGGCCTACGAGCAGTACTTC. The V and J genes are TRBV29-1 and TRBJ2-7; TRBD1 agrees at 8 bases. Germline V gene lookup returns CDR1 SQVTM and CDR2 ANQGSEA. J gave up 2 bases and V 6 bases, and 3 bases lay outside the gene matches. The CDR3 sequence is 12 residues long.